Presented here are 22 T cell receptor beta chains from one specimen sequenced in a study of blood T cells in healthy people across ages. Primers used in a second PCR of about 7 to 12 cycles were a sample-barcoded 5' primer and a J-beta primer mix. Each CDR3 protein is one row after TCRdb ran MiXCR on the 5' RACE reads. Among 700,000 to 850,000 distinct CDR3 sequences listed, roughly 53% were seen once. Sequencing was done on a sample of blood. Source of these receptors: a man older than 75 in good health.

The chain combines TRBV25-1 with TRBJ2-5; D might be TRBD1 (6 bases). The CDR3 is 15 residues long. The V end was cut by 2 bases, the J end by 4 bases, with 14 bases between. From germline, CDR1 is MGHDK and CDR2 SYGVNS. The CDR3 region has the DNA TGTGCCAGCAGTGAAACAACAGGGTGGGGAGAGACCCAGTACTTC. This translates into CASSETTGWGETQYF. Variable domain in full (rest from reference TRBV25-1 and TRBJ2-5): EADIYQTPRYLVIGTGKKITLECSQTMGHDKMYWYQQDPGMELHLIHYSYGVNSTEKGDLSSESTVSRIRTEHFPLTLESARPSHTSQYLCASSETTGWGETQYFGPGTRLLVL.

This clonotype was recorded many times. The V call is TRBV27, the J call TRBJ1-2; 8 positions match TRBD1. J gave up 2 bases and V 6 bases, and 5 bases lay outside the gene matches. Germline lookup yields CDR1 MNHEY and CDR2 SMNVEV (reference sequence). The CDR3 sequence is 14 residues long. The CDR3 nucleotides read TGTGCCAGCAGCTTCGGACAGGGCAACTATGGCTACACCTTC. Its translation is CASSFGQGNYGYTF.

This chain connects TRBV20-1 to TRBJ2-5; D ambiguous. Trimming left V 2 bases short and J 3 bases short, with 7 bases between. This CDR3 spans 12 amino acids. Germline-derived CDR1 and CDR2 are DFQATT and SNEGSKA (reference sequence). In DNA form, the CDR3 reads TGCAGTGCTAGATTGGCTAAAGAGACCCAGTACTTC. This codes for CSARLAKETQYF.

The CDR3 region is CSAGGGASGKADTQYF. In DNA form, the CDR3 reads TGCAGTGCGGGAGGGGGGGCTAGCGGGAAAGCAGATACGCAGTATTTT. This rearrangement joins TRBV20-1 to TRBJ2-3, with 9 bases fitting TRBD2. This CDR3 comprises 16 residues. The V gene end was trimmed by 6 bases and the J gene end by 4 bases; junction bases not matched to a gene: 14. The germline gives CDR1 DFQATT, CDR2 SNEGSKA (reference sequence).

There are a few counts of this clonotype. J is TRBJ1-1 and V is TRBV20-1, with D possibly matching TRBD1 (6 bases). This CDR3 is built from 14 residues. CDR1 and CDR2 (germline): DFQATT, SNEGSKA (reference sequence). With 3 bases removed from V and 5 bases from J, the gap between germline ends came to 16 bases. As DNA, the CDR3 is TGCAGTGCTAGTGATGCGGGGGCTCGAACTGAAGCTTTCTTT. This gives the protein CSASDAGARTEAFF.

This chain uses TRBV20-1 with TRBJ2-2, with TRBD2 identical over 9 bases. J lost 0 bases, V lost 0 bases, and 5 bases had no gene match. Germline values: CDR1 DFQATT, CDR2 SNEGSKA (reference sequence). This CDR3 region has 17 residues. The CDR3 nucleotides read TGCAGTGCTAGAGATCCGGGACTAGCCTCGAACACCGGGGAGCTGTTTTTT. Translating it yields CSARDPGLASNTGELFF.

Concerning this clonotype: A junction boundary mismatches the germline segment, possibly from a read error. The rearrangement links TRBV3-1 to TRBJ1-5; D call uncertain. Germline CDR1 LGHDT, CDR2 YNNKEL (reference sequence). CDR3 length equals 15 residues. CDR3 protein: CASSQDFGSNQPLHF. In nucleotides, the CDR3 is TGTGCCAGCAGCCAAGATTTCGGGAGCAATCAGCCCCTGCATTTT. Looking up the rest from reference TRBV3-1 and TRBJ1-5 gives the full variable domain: DTAVSQTPKYLVTQMGNDKSIKCEQNLGHDTMYWYKQDSKKFLKIMFSYNNKELIINETVPNRFSPKSPDKAHLNLHINSLELGDSAVYFCASSQDFGSNQPLHFGDGTRLSIL.

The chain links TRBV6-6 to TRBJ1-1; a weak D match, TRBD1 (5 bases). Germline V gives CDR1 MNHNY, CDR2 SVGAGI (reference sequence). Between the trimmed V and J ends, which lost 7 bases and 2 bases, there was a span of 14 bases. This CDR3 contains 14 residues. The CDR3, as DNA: TGTGCCAGCACTTCGCCCGGGGGTAACACTGAAGCTTTCTTT. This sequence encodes CASTSPGGNTEAFF.

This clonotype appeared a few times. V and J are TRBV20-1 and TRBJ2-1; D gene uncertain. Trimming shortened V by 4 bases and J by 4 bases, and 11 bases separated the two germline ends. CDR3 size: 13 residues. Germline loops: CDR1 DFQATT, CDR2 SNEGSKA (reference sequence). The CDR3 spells CSATETVYNEQFF. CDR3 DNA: TGCAGTGCTACAGAGACTGTTTACAATGAGCAGTTCTTC.

Here the CDR3 reads CSASQLARLDEQFF. The CDR3, as DNA: TGCAGTGCTAGTCAACTAGCGCGACTGGATGAGCAGTTCTTC. The genes are TRBV20-1 and TRBJ2-1; 7 nucleotides align to TRBD2. This CDR3 comprises 14 residues. V lost 3 bases and J lost 8; bases outside the gene matches: 10. Germline V CDR1 and CDR2: DFQATT, SNEGSKA (reference sequence).

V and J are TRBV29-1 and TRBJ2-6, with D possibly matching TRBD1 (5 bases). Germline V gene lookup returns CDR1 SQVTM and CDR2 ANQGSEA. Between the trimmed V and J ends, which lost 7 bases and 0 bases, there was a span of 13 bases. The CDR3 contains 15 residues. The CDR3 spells CSADGQGSGANVLTF. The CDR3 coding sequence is TGCAGCGCCGATGGACAAGGCTCTGGGGCCAACGTCCTGACTTTC.

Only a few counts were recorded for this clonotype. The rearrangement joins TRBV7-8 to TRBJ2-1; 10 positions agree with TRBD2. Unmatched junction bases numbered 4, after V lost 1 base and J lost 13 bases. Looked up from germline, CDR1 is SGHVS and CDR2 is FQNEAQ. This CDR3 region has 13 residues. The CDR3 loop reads CASSLGRTSGQFF. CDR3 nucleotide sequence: TGTGCCAGCAGCTTAGGTAGGACTAGCGGCCAGTTCTTC.

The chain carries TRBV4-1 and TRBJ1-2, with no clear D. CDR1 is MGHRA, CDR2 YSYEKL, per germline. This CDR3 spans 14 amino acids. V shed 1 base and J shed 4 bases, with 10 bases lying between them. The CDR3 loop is CASSQASGIYGYTF. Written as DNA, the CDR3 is TGCGCCAGCAGCCAAGCGTCTGGGATCTATGGCTACACCTTC.

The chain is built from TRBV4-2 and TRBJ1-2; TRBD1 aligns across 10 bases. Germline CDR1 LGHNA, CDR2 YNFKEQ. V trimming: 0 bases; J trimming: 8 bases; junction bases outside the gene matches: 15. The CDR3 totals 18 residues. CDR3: CASSQEGRRDRGGKGYTF. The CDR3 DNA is TGTGCCAGCAGCCAAGAGGGGCGGCGGGACAGGGGCGGTAAAGGCTACACCTTC.

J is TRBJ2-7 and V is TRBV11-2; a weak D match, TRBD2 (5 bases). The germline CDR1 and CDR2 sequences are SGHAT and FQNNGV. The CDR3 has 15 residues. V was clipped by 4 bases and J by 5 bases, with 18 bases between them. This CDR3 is CASSSDLKGGDEQYF. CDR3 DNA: TGTGCCAGCAGCTCGGATCTAAAAGGAGGAGACGAGCAGTACTTC. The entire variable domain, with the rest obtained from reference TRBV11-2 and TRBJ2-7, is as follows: EAGVAQSPRYKIIEKRQSVAFWCNPISGHATLYWYQQILGQGPKLLIQFQNNGVVDDSQLPKDRFSAERLKGVDSTLKIQPAKLEDSAVYLCASSSDLKGGDEQYFGPGTRLTVT.

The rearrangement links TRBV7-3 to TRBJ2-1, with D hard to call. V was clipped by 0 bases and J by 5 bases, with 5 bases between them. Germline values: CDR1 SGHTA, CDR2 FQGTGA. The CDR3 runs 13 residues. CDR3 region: CASSLTLNNEQFF. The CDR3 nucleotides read TGTGCCAGCAGCTTAACGTTGAACAATGAGCAGTTCTTC.

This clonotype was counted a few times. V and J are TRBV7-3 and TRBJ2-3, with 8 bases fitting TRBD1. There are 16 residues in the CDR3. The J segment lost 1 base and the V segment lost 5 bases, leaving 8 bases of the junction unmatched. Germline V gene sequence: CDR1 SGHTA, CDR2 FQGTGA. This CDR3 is CASSPQGARGTDTQYF. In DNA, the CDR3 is TGTGCCAGCAGCCCTCAGGGGGCGCGGGGCACAGATACGCAGTATTTT.

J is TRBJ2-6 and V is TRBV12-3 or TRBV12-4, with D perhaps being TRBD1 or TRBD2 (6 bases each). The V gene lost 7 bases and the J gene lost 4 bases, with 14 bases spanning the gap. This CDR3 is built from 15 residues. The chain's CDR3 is CASTLSGAGANVLTF. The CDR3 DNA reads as TGTGCCAGCACACTATCGGGGGCCGGGGCCAACGTCCTGACTTTC.

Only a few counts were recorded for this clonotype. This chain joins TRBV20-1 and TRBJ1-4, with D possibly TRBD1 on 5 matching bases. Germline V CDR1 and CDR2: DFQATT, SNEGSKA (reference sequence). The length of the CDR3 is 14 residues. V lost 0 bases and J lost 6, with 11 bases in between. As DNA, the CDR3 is TGCAGTGCTAGAGAGGGCAGGGAATATGAAAAACTGTTTTTT. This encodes CSAREGREYEKLFF.

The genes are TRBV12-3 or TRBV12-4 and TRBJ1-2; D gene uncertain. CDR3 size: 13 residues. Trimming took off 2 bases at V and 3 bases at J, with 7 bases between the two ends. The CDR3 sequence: CASSLKGDYGYTF. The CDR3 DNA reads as TGTGCCAGCAGTTTAAAGGGAGACTATGGCTACACCTTC.

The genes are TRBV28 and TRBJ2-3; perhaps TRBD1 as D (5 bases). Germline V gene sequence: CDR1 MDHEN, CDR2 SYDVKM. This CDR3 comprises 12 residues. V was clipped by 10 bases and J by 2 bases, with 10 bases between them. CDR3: CATQTDTDTQYF. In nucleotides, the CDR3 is TGTGCCACCCAGACAGACACAGATACGCAGTATTTT.

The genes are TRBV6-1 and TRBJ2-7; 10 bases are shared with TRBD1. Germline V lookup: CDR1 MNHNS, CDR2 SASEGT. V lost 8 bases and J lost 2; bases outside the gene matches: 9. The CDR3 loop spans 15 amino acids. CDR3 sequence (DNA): TGTGCCAGCCGATTGGGGACAGGGGTCACCTACGAGCAGTACTTC. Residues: CASRLGTGVTYEQYF.